The sample holds one count of the clone carrying this T cell receptor (beta chain). Its antigen is unidentified. This specimen belongs to a study of T cell responses to AZD1222 COVID-19 vaccine. Study as a whole: Analysis merged second doses at about 4 or about 12 weeks.

The germline CDR1 and CDR2 sequences are SNHLY and FYNNEI. J was trimmed by 5 bases and V by 10 bases; bases with no gene match: 18. The CDR3 is 17 residues long. TCRdb keeps only in-frame clones here, not all; method: immunoSEQ multiplex PCR. Of about 100,000 clones in the sample, around 91% were seen once. Notes on the study in general: Spike-specific TCR breadth and depth went up after people got two AZD1222 doses. Every sample of the repertoires postdated the peak T cell response.

Here the sequenced sample was peripheral blood, taken on day 0 of AZD1222 vaccination. This sequence originates from an adult in good health. The rearrangement joins TRBV2 to TRBJ1-2; 11 nucleotides agree with TRBD1. CDR3 bases: TGTGCCACACGGCTAGGGACAGGGGGTGTTCAGTTGTATGGCTACACCTTC. Translated: CATRLGTGGVQLYGYTF.